This entry describes one T cell receptor beta chain. Indicated time point: persistent/refractory GD, antithyroid drugs over 5 years with positive TRAb. Construction of the TCR library relied on RNA isolated from PBMCs. Trimming removed 5 bases from V and 6 bases from J; junction bases left unmatched: 13. Germline V gene lookup returns CDR1 MNHEY and CDR2 SVGEGT. CDR3 length: 16 amino acids. Investigators prepared the TCR beta libraries by applying iRepertoire HTBI primers and Arm-PCR of CDR3 regions. Each CDR3 protein is one row after TCRdb ran MiXCR on the multiplex PCR reads. The sample includes 400,000 to 500,000 distinct CDR3 sequences, roughly 20% of them seen just once. This record belongs to a study of regulatory T cells in long-lasting Graves disease.

The TCR comes from a female donor with Graves disease. Material: peripheral blood mononuclear cells (PBMCs), obtained when the disease was refractory, from a patient treated with antithyroid drugs. The chain employs TRBV6-2 or TRBV6-3 and TRBJ2-3; TRBD1 aligns across 8 bases. The CDR3 DNA is TGTGCCAGCAGTGCAACTAGACAGGGGCACCGGGATACGCAGTATTTT. Its translation: CASSATRQGHRDTQYF.